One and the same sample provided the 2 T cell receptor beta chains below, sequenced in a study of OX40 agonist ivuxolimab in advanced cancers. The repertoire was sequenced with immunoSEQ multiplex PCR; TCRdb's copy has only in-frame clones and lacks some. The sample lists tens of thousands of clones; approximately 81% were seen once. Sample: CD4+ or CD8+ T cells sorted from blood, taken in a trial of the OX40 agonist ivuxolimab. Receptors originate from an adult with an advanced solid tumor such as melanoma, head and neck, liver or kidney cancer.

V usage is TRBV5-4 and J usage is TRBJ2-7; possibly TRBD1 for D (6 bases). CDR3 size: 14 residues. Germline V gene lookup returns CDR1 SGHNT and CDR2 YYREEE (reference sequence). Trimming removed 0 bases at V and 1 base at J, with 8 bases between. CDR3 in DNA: TGTGCCAGCAGCTTGGAGGACAGATCCTACGAGCAGTACTTC. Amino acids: CASSLEDRSYEQYF.

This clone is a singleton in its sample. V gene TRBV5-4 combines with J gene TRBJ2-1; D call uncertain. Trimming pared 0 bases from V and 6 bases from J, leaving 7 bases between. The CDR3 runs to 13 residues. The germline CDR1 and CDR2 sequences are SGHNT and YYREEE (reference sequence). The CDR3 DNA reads TGTGCCAGCAGCTTGGGGAGCACCAATGAGCAGTTCTTC. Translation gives CASSLGSTNEQFF.